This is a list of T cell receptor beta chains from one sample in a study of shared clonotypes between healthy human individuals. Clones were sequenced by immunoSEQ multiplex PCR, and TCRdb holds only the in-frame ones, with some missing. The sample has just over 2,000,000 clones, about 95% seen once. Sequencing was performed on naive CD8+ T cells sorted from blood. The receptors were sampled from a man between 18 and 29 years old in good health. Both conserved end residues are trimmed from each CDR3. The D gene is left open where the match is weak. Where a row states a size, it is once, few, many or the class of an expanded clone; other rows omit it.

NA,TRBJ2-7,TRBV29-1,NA,SVELREAYEQY
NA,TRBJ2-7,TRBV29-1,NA,SVEDLDDGAGSYEQY
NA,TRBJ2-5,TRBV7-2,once,ASSPPAGSTQY
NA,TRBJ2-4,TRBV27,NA,ASSLGPGNGRNIQY
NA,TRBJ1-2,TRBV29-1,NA,SVEDLGAGAYGYT
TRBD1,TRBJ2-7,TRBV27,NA,ASSPVGTGTYEQY
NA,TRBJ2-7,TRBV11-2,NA,ASSLVGGSYEQY
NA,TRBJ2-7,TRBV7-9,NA,ASVGARGSYEQY
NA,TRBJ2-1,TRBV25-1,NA,ASSAESNEQF
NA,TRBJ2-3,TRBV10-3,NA,AISESGSGGTDTQY
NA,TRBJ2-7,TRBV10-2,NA,ASSESLGHYEQY
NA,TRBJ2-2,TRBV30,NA,AWTRGTGELF
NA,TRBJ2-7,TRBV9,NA,ASSVGSASTYEQY
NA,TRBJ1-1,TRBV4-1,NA,ASSPNRARLNTEAF
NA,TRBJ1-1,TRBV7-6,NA,ASSSAGGGTEAF
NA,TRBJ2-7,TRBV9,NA,ASSVAAAISYEQY
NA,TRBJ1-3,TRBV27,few,ASSLSPNGNTIY
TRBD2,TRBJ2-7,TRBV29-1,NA,SVSSGSSYEQY
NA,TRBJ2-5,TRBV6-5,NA,ASSYSGPSETQY
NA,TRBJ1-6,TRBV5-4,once,ASSLSGGSSPLH
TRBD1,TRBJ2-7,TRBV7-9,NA,ASSIGQEYSYEQY
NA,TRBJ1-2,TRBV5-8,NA,ASSFGSSYGYT
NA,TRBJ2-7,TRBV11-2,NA,ASMSLSPEQY
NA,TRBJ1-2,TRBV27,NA,ASSAGAGGDGYT
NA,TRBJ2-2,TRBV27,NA,ASSLDGFNTGELF
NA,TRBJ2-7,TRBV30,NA,AWSGIQGPGSEQY
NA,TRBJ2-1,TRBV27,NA,ASSLVAVAYNEQF
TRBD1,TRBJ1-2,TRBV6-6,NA,ASSHSAGTVNYGYT
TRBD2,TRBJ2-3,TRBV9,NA,ASSALTSGGRTDTQY
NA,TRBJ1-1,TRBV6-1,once,ASRDMNTEAF
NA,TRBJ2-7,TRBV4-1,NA,ASSQDLPVSGVLSYEQY
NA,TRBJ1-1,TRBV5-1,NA,ASSFGGPNTEAF
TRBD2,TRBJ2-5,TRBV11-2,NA,ASSPTSGHETQY
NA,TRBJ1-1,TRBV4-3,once,ASSRTPGAADTEAF
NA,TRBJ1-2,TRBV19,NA,ASSIEGEGVTRGYT
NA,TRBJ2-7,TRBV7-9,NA,ASSLVPAGTDEQY
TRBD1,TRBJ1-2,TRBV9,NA,ASSVEGQGSGYT
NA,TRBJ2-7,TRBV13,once,ASSPMRNEQY
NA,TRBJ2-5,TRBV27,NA,ASSYAPWETQY
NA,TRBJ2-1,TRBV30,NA,AWAPGNEQF
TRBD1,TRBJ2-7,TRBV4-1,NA,ASSQRDRGPYEQY
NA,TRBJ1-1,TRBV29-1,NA,SVAGQGGNTEAF
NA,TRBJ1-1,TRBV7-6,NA,ASSLGDGNTEAF
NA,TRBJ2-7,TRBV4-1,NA,ASSPRRGQFYEQY
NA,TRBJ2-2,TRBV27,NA,ASSFQADRELF
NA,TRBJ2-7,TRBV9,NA,ASSVGGAPPASEQY
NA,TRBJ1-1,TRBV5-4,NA,ASRTGTEAF
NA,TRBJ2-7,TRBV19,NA,ASSITNEQY
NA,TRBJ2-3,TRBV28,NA,ASSLGEGGSTDTQY
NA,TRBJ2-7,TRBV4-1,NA,ASSQDSREVYEQY
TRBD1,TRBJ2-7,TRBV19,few,ASSPVLRQGSHEQY
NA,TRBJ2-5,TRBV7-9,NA,ASSPPEELETQY
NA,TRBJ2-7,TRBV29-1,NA,SVEADNYEQY
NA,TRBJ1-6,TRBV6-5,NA,ASSYYQGHYSPLH